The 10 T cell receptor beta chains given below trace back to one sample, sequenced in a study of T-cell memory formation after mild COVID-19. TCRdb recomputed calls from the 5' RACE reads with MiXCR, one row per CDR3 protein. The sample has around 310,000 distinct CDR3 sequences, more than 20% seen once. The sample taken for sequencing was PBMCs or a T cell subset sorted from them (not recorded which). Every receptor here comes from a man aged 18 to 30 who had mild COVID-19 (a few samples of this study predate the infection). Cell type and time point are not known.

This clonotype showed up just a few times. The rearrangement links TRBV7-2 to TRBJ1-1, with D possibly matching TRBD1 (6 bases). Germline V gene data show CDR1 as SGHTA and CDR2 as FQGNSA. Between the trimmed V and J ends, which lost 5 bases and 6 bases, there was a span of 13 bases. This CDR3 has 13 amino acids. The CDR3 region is CASSPGRGAEAFF. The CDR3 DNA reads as TGTGCCAGCAGCCCAGGGAGGGGGGCTGAAGCTTTCTTT. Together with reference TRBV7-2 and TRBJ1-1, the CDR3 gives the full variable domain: GAGVSQSPSNKVTEKGKDVELRCDPISGHTALYWYRQSLGQGLEFLIYFQGNSAPDKSGLPSDRFSAERTGGSVSTLTIQRTQQEDSAVYLCASSPGRGAEAFFGQGTRLTVV.

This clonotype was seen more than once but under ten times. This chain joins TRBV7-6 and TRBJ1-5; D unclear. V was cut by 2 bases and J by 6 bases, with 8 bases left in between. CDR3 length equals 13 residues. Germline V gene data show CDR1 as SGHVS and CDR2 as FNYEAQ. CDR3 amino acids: CASSLTPVQPQHF. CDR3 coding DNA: TGTGCCAGCAGCTTAACCCCGGTTCAGCCCCAGCATTTT. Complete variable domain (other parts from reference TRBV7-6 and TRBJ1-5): GAGVSQSPRYKVTKRGQDVALRCDPISGHVSLYWYRQALGQGPEFLTYFNYEAQQDKSGLPNDRFSAERPEGSISTLTIQRTEQRDSAMYRCASSLTPVQPQHFGDGTRLSIL.

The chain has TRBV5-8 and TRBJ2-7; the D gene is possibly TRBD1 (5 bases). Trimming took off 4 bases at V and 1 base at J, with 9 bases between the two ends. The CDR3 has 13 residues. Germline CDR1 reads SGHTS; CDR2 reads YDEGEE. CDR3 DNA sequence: TGTGCCAGCAGCAGGACAAATTCCTACGAGCAGTACTTC. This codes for CASSRTNSYEQYF.

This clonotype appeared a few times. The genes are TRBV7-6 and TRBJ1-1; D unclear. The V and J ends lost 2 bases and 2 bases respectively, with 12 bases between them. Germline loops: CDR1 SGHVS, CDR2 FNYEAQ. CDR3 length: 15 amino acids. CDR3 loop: CASSLSWGSNTEAFF. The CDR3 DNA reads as TGTGCCAGCAGCTTATCTTGGGGAAGTAACACTGAAGCTTTCTTT.

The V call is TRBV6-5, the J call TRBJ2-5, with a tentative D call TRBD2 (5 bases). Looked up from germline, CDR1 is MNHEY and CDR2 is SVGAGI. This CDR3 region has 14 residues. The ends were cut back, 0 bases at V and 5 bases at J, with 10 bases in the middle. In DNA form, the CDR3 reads TGTGCCAGCAGTTACTCGACACGGGGTGAGACCCAGTACTTC. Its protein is CASSYSTRGETQYF.

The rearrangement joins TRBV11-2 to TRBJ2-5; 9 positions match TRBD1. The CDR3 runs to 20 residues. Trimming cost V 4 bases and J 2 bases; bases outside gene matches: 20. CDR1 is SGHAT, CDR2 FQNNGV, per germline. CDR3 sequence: CASSSVIGTGQFGGQETQYF. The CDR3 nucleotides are TGTGCCAGCAGCTCCGTCATCGGGACAGGGCAATTCGGAGGTCAAGAGACCCAGTACTTC.

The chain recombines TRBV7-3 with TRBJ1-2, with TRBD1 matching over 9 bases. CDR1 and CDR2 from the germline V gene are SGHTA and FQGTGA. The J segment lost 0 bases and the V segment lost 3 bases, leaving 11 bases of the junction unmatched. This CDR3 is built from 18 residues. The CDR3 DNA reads TGTGCCAGCAGCTTCGTCCCGGGACAGGGAAAACCTAACTATGGCTACACCTTC. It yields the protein CASSFVPGQGKPNYGYTF.

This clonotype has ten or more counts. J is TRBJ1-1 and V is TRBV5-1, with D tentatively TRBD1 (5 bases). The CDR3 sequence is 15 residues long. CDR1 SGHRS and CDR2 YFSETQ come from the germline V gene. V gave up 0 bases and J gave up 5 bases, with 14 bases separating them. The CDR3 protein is CASSLDGRENTEAFF. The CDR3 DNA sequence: TGCGCCAGCAGCTTGGATGGCAGGGAGAATACTGAAGCTTTCTTT. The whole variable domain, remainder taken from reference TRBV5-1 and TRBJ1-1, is KAGVTQTPRYLIKTRGQQVTLSCSPISGHRSVSWYQQTPGQGLQFLFEYFSETQRNKGNFPGRFSGRQFSNSRSEMNVSTLELGDSALYLCASSLDGRENTEAFFGQGTRLTVV.

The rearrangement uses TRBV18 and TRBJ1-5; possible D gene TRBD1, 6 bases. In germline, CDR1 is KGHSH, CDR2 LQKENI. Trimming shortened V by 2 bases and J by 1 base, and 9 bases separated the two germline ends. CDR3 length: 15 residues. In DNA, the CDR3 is TGTGCCAGCTCACCAGGGGGCGGGAGCAATCAGCCCCAGCATTTT. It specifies CASSPGGGSNQPQHF.

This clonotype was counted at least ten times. CDR3 nucleotide sequence: TGTGCCAGCAGCTTCTCCCTGGCTCAGACAGATACGCAGTATTTT. It encodes CASSFSLAQTDTQYF. The chain is built from TRBV7-2 and TRBJ2-3; no reliable D call. This CDR3 contains 15 residues. The germline V and J ends were trimmed by 3 bases and 3 bases, with 13 bases remaining between them. Germline values: CDR1 SGHTA, CDR2 FQGNSA.